The 20 T cell receptor beta chains below come from one sample, sequenced in a study of blood T cells in healthy people across ages. Primers used in a second PCR of roughly 6 to 11 cycles were a sample-barcoded 5' primer and a J-beta primer mix. TCRdb re-derived calls from the 5' RACE reads in MiXCR, one entry per CDR3 protein. The sample has around 710,000 distinct CDR3 sequences; 43% are singletons. Sequencing was performed on blood. These receptors were obtained from a woman aged 60-75 years in good health.

The rearrangement uses TRBV12-3 or TRBV12-4 and TRBJ2-7; D possibly corresponds to TRBD2 (6 bases). The CDR3 has 14 residues. Between the trimmed V and J ends, which lost 6 bases and 3 bases, there was a span of 15 bases. DNA of the CDR3: TGTGCCAGCAGCCCGGGACCGGGAGTCTACGAGCAGTACTTC. Its translation is CASSPGPGVYEQYF.

The chain recombines TRBV15 with TRBJ2-7; TRBD1 might be the D (6 bases). V was cut by 4 bases and J by 0 bases, with 13 bases left in between. The germline CDR1 and CDR2 sequences are LNHNV and YYDKDF (reference sequence). This CDR3 has 15 amino acids. Here the CDR3 reads CATSKTRGSSYEQYF. Here the CDR3 DNA reads TGTGCCACCAGCAAGACCAGGGGCTCCTCCTACGAGCAGTACTTC.

This clonotype was observed a handful of times. V gene TRBV7-9 combines with J gene TRBJ2-2; D possibly corresponds to TRBD1 (6 bases). Trimming left V 5 bases short and J 4 bases short, with 17 bases between. Per germline, CDR1 SEHNR and CDR2 FQNEAQ (reference sequence). This CDR3 comprises 16 residues. The CDR3: CASSQITGIFTGELFF. The DNA of the CDR3 is TGTGCCAGCAGCCAGATAACAGGGATCTTCACCGGGGAGCTGTTTTTT.

The V gene is TRBV29-1, the J gene TRBJ1-4, with D hard to call. Germline CDR1 SQVTM, CDR2 ANQGSEA. This CDR3 contains 16 residues. V was shortened by 3 bases and J by 4 bases, with 18 bases between the two germline ends. The CDR3: CSVDLGTGPYNEKLFF. The CDR3 DNA reads as TGCAGCGTTGATTTGGGTACCGGACCGTATAATGAAAAACTGTTTTTT.

This rearrangement joins TRBV25-1 to TRBJ1-2, with D possibly TRBD1 on 5 matching bases. CDR1 is MGHDK and CDR2 is SYGVNS in the germline V gene. CDR3 length: 15 residues. Deletions cut 7 bases from V and 6 bases from J, with 21 bases between. The CDR3 sequence is CASTLGTGPLDGYTF. The CDR3 nucleotides read TGTGCCAGCACCTTAGGGACGGGTCCTCTTGATGGCTACACCTTC.

The rearrangement joins TRBV28 to TRBJ1-3; D is ambiguous. This CDR3 contains 11 residues. The germline V and J ends were trimmed by 2 bases and 13 bases, with 9 bases remaining between them. Germline CDR1 and CDR2: MDHEN and SYDVKM. CDR3 protein: CASSLGSGIYF. DNA of the CDR3: TGTGCCAGCAGTTTAGGTTCCGGGATATATTTT.

The CDR3 protein is CSATGTLVHNEQFF. The CDR3 nucleotides are TGCAGTGCTACCGGGACTCTAGTTCACAATGAGCAGTTCTTC. The rearrangement links TRBV20-1 to TRBJ2-1; TRBD2 is a possible D gene (6 bases). This CDR3 comprises 14 residues. CDR1 and CDR2 (germline): DFQATT, SNEGSKA (reference sequence). V shed 4 bases and J shed 5 bases, with 15 bases lying between them.

The chain combines TRBV29-1 with TRBJ2-5; 7 bases align to TRBD1. In germline, CDR1 is SQVTM, CDR2 ANQGSEA. V lost 7 bases to trimming and J lost 11 bases; unmatched junction nucleotides: 16. The CDR3 totals 13 residues. This CDR3 reads CSALISRTGEQYF. The CDR3 DNA is TGCAGCGCCCTAATATCCAGGACAGGAGAGCAGTACTTC. Full variable domain (rest looked up from reference TRBV29-1 and TRBJ2-5): SAVISQKPSRDICQRGTSLTIQCQVDSQVTMMFWYRQQPGQSLTLIATANQGSEATYESGFVIDKFPISRPNLTFSTLTVSNMSPEDSSIYLCSALISRTGEQYFGPGTRLLVL.

The rearrangement joins TRBV5-5 to TRBJ1-1, with D hard to call. The CDR3 runs 13 residues. CDR1 is SGHKS, CDR2 YYEKEE, per germline (reference sequence). V was cut by 4 bases and J by 1 base, with 8 bases left in between. In DNA form, the CDR3 reads TGTGCCAGCAGCCCTACAACGAACACTGAAGCTTTCTTT. It translates to CASSPTTNTEAFF.

This clonotype was detected a few times. The chain combines TRBV7-9 with TRBJ2-1, with unresolved D. This CDR3 is built from 12 residues. Germline assignment: CDR1 SEHNR and CDR2 FQNEAQ (reference sequence). Trimming took off 2 bases at V and 11 bases at J, with 10 bases between the two ends. DNA of the CDR3: TGTGCCAGCAGCTTAAATAGTGGAAAGCAGTTCTTC. This codes for CASSLNSGKQFF.

This clonotype was picked up one time. CDR3 in amino acids: CSGQTSGKHDEQYF. CDR3 DNA: TGCAGCGGACAGACTAGCGGGAAGCACGATGAGCAGTACTTC. The V gene is TRBV29-1, the J gene TRBJ2-5, with TRBD2 matching over 11 bases. Trimming cost V 7 bases and J 11 bases; bases outside gene matches: 15. CDR3 length: 14 residues. Per the germline V gene, CDR1 is SQVTM and CDR2 is ANQGSEA.

This clonotype was seen a few times. The genes are TRBV5-6 and TRBJ2-7; D gene ambiguous. V lost 1 base and J 0 bases, leaving 8 bases between the germline ends. The germline gives CDR1 SGHDT, CDR2 YYEEEE. The CDR3 runs 14 residues. The CDR3 bases are TGTGCCAGCAGCTTGAGGTGGGACTCCTACGAGCAGTACTTC. Translation gives CASSLRWDSYEQYF. The whole variable domain, remainder taken from reference TRBV5-6 and TRBJ2-7, is DAGVTQSPTHLIKTRGQQVTLRCSPKSGHDTVSWYQQALGQGPQFIFQYYEEEERQRGNFPDRFSGHQFPNYSSELNVNALLLGDSALYLCASSLRWDSYEQYFGPGTRLTVT.

In this sample, this clonotype turned up a few times. The V and J genes are TRBV24-1 and TRBJ2-7; possible D gene TRBD1, 5 bases. The V and J ends lost 1 base and 4 bases respectively, with 16 bases between them. The germline gives CDR1 KGHDR, CDR2 SFDVKD. CDR3 length equals 16 residues. The CDR3 coding sequence is TGTGCCACCAGTGATTTTGAAGGGGCAGGTTCGTACGAGCAGTACTTC. It encodes CATSDFEGAGSYEQYF.

V gene TRBV6-5 combines with J gene TRBJ2-2; possibly TRBD2 for D (6 bases). Deletions cut 8 bases from V and 1 base from J, with 14 bases between. The CDR3 totals 15 residues. The germline V gene encodes CDR1 MNHEY and CDR2 SVGAGI. As DNA, the CDR3 is TGTGCCAGCTGCCGCGGGCGGGAGAACACCGGGGAGCTGTTTTTT. Its protein product is CASCRGRENTGELFF.

This clonotype was seen ten or more times. V is TRBV7-2 and J is TRBJ2-7, with 8 nucleotides matching TRBD2. This CDR3 is 14 amino acids long. J gave up 1 base and V 5 bases, and 4 bases lay outside the gene matches. Germline CDR1 SGHTA, CDR2 FQGNSA. The CDR3: CASSPGLASYEQYF. The CDR3 nucleotides read TGTGCCAGCAGCCCCGGACTAGCATCCTACGAGCAGTACTTC.

This clonotype was seen at least ten times. This chain joins TRBV5-1 and TRBJ2-5, with 9 bases fitting TRBD2. CDR3 length: 14 residues. Germline loops: CDR1 SGHRS, CDR2 YFSETQ. V lost 4 bases to trimming and J lost 4 bases; unmatched junction nucleotides: 5. The DNA for the CDR3 is TGCGCCAGCAGCCCGACTAGCGGAGGAGAGACCCAGTACTTC. Translated: CASSPTSGGETQYF.

As concerns this clonotype: A read error may account for a junction end that differs from germline. V gene TRBV6-1 combines with J gene TRBJ1-6; D is unresolved. CDR1 and CDR2 (germline): MNHNS, SASEGT. CDR3 length: 14 residues. CDR3 amino acids: CVSSVRGENSPLHF. The CDR3 DNA follows: TGTGTCAGCAGTGTGCGGGGTGAAAATTCACCCCTCCACTTT.

This clonotype was seen ten or more times. The CDR3 is CASRNGQGPNSPLHF. In DNA form, the CDR3 reads TGTGCCAGCAGGAACGGACAGGGTCCAAATTCACCCCTCCACTTT. This chain links TRBV27 with TRBJ1-6, with 8 bases aligning to TRBD1. V gave up 6 bases and J gave up 7 bases; unmatched junction bases: 8. From germline, CDR1 is MNHEY and CDR2 SMNVEV (reference sequence). CDR3 size: 15 residues.

This clonotype was detected only once. The rearrangement links TRBV20-1 to TRBJ2-7, with TRBD2 matching over 7 bases. V shed 5 bases, J shed 6 bases, and the junction held 10 bases outside the gene matches. The CDR3 runs 13 residues. In germline, CDR1 is DFQATT, CDR2 SNEGSKA (reference sequence). The CDR3 sequence is CSAASLAGGEQYF. The CDR3 region has the DNA TGCAGTGCTGCCTCGTTAGCGGGCGGCGAGCAGTACTTC.

Comments on this clonotype: One end of the junction does not line up with germline, which may come from a read error. The rearrangement joins TRBV7-8 to TRBJ2-1; 8 bases are a match to TRBD2. The CDR3 runs 15 residues. The germline gives CDR1 SGHVS, CDR2 FQNEAQ. This chain's CDR3 is CAGSSLAGIYNEQFF. CDR3 sequence (DNA): TGTGCCGGCAGCTCCTTAGCGGGGATTTACAATGAGCAGTTCTTC.